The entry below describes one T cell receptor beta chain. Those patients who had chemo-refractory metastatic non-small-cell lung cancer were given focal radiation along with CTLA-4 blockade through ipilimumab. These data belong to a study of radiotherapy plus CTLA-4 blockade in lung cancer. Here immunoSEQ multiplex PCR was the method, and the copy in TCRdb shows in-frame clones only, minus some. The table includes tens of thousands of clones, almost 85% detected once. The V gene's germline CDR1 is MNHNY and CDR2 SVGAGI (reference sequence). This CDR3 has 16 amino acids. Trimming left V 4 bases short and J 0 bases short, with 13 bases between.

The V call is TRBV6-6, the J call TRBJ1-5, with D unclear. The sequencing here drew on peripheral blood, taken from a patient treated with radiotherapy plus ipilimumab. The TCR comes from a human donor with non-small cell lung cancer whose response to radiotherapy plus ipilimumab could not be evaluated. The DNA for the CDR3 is TGTGCCAGCAGTTCGAGAGGTTTGGATAGCAATCAGCCCCAGCATTTT. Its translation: CASSSRGLDSNQPQHF.